The clone carrying this T cell receptor (beta chain) was seen just once. In the original workflow: Researchers report that nucleated cell counts were estimated from reference gene primer amplification. TCRdb keeps only in-frame clones here, not all; method: immunoSEQ multiplex PCR. The D gene and trimming were derived from the DNA, and the V and J assignments and clone size from that table. The table lists 250,000 or so clones, 84% of them singletons. The data derive from a study of blood T cell repertoires in COVID-19. Whole-study context: Some COVID-19 samples were acute and others convalescent; all came from the United States, Italy and Spain.

With 1 base clipped from V and 0 bases from J, the junction kept 18 bases outside the gene matches. This CDR3 contains 21 residues. CDR1 and CDR2 (germline): SGDLS, YYNGEE. The clonotype comes from a woman aged 40 to 49 who had recovered from COVID-19. The sequenced material came from peripheral blood. The chain uses TRBV9 and TRBJ2-3; 9 bases agree with TRBD2. The DNA for the CDR3 is TGTGCCAGCAGCGTAAGCGGGGGGCCCTTATTAGGCTCACGCAGCACAGATACGCAGTATTTT. It translates to CASSVSGGPLLGSRSTDTQYF.